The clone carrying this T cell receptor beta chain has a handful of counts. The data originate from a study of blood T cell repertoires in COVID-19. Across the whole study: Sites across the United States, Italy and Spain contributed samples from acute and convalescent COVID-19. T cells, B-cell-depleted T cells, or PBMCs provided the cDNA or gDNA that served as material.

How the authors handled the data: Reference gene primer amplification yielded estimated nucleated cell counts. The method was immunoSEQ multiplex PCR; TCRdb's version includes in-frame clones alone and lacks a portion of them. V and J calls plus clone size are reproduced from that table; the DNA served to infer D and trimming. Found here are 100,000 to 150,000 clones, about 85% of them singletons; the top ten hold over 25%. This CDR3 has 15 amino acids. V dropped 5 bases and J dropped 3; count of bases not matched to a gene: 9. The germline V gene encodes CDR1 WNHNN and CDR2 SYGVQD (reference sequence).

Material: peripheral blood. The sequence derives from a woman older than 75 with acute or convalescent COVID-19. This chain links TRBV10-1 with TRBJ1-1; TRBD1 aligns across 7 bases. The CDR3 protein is CASSSAGGHHTEAFF. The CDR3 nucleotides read TGCGCCAGCAGTAGTGCAGGGGGACATCACACTGAAGCTTTCTTT.